Following are 2 T cell receptor beta chains from one sample sequenced in a study of identical twins. TCRdb ran MiXCR on the 5' RACE reads and lists one entry per CDR3 protein. Of about 480,000 distinct CDR3 sequences listed, around 14% are singletons. The sample was also reused in another study, on yellow fever vaccine responses in identical twins.

Sequenced input: CD4+ T cells sorted from blood. The receptors here all came from a woman aged 18-30 years in good health.

The genes are TRBV3-1 and TRBJ1-1, with TRBD1 matching 9 bases. Germline values: CDR1 LGHDT, CDR2 YNNKEL (reference sequence). CDR3 length: 13 amino acids. V dropped 3 bases and J dropped 8; count of bases not matched to a gene: 4. The CDR3 nucleotides read TGTGCCAGCAGCCAGTACAGGGGGCTGGAAGCTTTCTTT. It translates to CASSQYRGLEAFF.

The chain joins TRBV5-6 to TRBJ1-5; 7 nucleotides match TRBD1. The CDR3 length is 14 residues. The V segment lost 0 bases and the J segment 5 bases; nucleotides outside the gene matches: 2. CDR1 and CDR2 (germline): SGHDT, YYEEEE. The CDR3 protein is CASSLGQGYQPQHF. CDR3 DNA: TGTGCCAGCAGCTTGGGACAGGGCTATCAGCCCCAGCATTTT.